Described below is a single TCR beta chain sequence and its context. No antigen is known for it. Only Caucasian adults living in Nashville, Tennessee served as donors. The data belong to a study of shared clonotypes between healthy human individuals. Study results and limitations: Expectations were that clonotype sharing among donors would be affected by sequencing depth. Researchers sampled blood only, noting tissue repertoires likely differ. Against clonotypes common to all four donors, non-shared ones had lower generation probabilities.

Only in-frame clones appear in the TCRdb table, and some are missing; sequencing was by immunoSEQ multiplex PCR. Of about 1,500,000 clones in the sample, roughly 96% were seen once. J was trimmed by 2 bases and V by 4 bases; bases with no gene match: 4. This CDR3 contains 15 residues. Germline-derived CDR1 and CDR2 are SGHVS and FQNEAQ. The clonotype originates from a man aged 30 to 45 in good health. The material sequenced was naive CD4+ T cells sorted from blood. Regarding subset: CD45RA+ positively selected. V is TRBV7-8 and J is TRBJ2-1; 8 bases match TRBD1. CDR3 nucleotides: TGTGCCAGCAGCTACCGGACAGGGCCCTACAATGAGCAGTTCTTC. This translates into CASSYRTGPYNEQFF.